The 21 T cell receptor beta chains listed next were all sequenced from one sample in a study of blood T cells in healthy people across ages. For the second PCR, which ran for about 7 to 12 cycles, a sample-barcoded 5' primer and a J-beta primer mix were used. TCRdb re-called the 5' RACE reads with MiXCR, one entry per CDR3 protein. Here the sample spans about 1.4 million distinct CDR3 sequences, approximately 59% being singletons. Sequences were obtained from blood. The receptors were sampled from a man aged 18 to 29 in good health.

CDR3 sequence (DNA): TGCAGCGTTGAAGATTGGGGGTCCGGGACAGGGGAGTACTATGGCTACACCTTC. Its protein is CSVEDWGSGTGEYYGYTF. The chain joins TRBV29-1 to TRBJ1-2, with 10 bases aligning to TRBD1. Germline CDR1 is SQVTM and CDR2 is ANQGSEA. Unmatched junction bases numbered 13, after V lost 0 bases and J lost 3 bases. This CDR3 contains 18 residues.

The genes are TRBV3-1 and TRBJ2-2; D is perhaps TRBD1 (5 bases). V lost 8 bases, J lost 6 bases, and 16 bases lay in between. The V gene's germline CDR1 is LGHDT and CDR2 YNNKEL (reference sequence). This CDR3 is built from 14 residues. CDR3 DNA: TGTGCCAGCCAGTTATCCCCAGGGCCCGGGGAGCTGTTTTTT. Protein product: CASQLSPGPGELFF.

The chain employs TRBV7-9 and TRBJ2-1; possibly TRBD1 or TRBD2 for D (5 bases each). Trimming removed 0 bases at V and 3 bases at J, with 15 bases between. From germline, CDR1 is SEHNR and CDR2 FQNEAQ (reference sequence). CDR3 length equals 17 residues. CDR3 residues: CASSLALGDPYYNEQFF. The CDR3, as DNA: TGTGCCAGCAGCTTAGCGCTGGGGGACCCCTACTACAATGAGCAGTTCTTC.

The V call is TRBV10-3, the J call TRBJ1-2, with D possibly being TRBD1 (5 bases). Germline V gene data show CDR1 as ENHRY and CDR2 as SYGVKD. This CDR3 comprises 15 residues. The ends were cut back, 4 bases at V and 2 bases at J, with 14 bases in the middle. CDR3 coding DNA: TGTGCCATCAGTGGGGGCAGGGAGGTCAACTATGGCTACACCTTC. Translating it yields CAISGGREVNYGYTF.

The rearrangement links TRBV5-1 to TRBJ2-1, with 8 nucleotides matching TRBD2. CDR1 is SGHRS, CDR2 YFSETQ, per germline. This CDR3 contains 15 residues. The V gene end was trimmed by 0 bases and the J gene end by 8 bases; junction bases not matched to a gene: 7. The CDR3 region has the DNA TGCGCCAGCAGCTTGGGGCGGGAGGCTGCTTATGAGCAGTTCTTC. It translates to CASSLGREAAYEQFF. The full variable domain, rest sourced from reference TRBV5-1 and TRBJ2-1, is KAGVTQTPRYLIKTRGQQVTLSCSPISGHRSVSWYQQTPGQGLQFLFEYFSETQRNKGNFPGRFSGRQFSNSRSEMNVSTLELGDSALYLCASSLGREAAYEQFFGPGTRLTVL.

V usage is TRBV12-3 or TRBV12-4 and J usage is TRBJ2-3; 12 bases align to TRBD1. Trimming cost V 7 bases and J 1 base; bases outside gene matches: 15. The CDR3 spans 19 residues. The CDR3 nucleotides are TGTGCCAGCACTCCGGGACAGGGGGCTCACCGGTTTGGCACAGATACGCAGTATTTT. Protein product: CASTPGQGAHRFGTDTQYF.

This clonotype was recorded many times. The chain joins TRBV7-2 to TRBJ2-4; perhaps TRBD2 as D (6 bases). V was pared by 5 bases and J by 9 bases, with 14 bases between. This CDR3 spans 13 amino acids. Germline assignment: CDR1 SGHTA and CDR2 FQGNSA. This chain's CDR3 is CASSPGGGSIQYF. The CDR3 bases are TGTGCCAGCAGCCCAGGTGGGGGGAGCATTCAGTACTTC. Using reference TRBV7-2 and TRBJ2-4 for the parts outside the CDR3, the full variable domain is GAGVSQSPSNKVTEKGKDVELRCDPISGHTALYWYRQSLGQGLEFLIYFQGNSAPDKSGLPSDRFSAERTGGSVSTLTIQRTQQEDSAVYLCASSPGGGSIQYFGAGTRLSVL.

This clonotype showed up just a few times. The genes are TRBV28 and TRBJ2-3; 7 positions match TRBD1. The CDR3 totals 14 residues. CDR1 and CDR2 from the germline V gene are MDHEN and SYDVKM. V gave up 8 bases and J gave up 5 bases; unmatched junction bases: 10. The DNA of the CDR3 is TGTGCCAGCGAACAGGGGTCCGAAGGAGATACGCAGTATTTT. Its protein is CASEQGSEGDTQYF.

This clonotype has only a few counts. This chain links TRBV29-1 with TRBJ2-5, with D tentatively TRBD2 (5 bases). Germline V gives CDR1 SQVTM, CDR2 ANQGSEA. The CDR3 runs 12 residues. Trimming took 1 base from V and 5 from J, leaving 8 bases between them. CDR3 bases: TGCAGCGTTGAAGTGGGAGCGGAGACCCAGTACTTC. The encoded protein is CSVEVGAETQYF.

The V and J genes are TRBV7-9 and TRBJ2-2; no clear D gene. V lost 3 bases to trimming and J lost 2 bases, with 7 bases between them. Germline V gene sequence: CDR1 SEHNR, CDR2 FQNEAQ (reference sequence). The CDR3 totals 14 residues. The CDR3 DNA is TGTGCCAGCAGCTTTGAGGCTAACACCGGGGAGCTGTTTTTT. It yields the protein CASSFEANTGELFF.

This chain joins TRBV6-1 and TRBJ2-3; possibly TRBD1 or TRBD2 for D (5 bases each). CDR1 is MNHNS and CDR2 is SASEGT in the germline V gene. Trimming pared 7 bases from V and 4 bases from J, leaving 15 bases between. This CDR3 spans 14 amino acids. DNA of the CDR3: TGTGCCAGCAATCCCGGGGCGGGTGCAGATACGCAGTATTTT. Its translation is CASNPGAGADTQYF.

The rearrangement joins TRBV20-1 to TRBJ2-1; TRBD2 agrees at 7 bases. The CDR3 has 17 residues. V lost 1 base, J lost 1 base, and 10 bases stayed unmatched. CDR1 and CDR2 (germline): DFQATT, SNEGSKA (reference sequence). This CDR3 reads CSARVPWRGRSYNEQFF. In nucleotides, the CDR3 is TGCAGTGCTAGAGTTCCGTGGCGGGGGAGATCCTACAATGAGCAGTTCTTC.

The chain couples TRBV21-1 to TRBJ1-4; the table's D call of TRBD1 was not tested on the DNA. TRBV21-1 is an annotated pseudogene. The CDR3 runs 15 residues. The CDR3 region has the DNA TGTGCCAGCACCCAGACAGGGCCGGATAATGAAAAACTGTTTTTT. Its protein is CASTQTGPDNEKLFF.

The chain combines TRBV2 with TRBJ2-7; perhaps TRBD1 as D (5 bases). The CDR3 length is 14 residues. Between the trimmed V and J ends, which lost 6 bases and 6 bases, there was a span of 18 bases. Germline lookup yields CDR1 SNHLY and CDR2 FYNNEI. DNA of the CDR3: TGTGCCAGCAGAGGCCAGGGAAACAGCCTCGAGCAGTACTTC. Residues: CASRGQGNSLEQYF.

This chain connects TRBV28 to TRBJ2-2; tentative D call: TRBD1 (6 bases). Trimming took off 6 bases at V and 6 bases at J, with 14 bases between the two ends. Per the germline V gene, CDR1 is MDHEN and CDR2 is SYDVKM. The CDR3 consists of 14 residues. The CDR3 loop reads CASREGGMAGELFF. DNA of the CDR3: TGTGCCAGCAGGGAAGGGGGAATGGCCGGGGAGCTGTTTTTT.

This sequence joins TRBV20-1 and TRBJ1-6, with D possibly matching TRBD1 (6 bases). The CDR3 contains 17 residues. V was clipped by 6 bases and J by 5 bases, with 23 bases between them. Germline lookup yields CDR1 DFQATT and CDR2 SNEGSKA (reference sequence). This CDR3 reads CSAPRGGGVWDNSPLHF. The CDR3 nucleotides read TGCAGTGCCCCAAGGGGGGGGGGCGTGTGGGATAATTCACCCCTCCACTTT.

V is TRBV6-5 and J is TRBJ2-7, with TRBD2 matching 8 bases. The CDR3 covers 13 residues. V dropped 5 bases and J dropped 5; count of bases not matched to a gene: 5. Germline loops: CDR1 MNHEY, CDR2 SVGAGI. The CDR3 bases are TGTGCCAGCAGTGCCGGGAGGGCTAACGAGCAGTACTTC. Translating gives CASSAGRANEQYF.

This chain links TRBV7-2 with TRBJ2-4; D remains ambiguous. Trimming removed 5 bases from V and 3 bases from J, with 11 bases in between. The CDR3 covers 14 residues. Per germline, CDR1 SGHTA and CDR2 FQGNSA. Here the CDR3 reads CASSRQRSKNIQYF. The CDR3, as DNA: TGTGCCAGCAGCCGACAAAGGAGCAAAAACATTCAGTACTTC.

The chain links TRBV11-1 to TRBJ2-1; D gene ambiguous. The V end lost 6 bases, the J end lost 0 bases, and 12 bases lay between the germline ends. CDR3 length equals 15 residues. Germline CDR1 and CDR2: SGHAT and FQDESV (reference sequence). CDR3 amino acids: CASRTDPSSYNEQFF. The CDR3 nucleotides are TGTGCCAGCAGAACCGACCCGAGCTCCTACAATGAGCAGTTCTTC. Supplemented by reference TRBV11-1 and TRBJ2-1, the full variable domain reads EAEVAQSPRYKITEKSQAVAFWCDPISGHATLYWYRQILGQGPELLVQFQDESVVDDSQLPKDRFSAERLKGVDSTLKIQPAELGDSAMYLCASRTDPSSYNEQFFGPGTRLTVL.

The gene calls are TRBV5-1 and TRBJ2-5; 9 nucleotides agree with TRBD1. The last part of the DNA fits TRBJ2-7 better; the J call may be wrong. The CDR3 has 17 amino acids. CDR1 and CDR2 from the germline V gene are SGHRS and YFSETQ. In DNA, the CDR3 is TGCGCCAGCAGCTTTGGTCCACAGGGACAGGGCACTTACGAGCAGTACTTC. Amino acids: CASSFGPQGQGTYEQYF.

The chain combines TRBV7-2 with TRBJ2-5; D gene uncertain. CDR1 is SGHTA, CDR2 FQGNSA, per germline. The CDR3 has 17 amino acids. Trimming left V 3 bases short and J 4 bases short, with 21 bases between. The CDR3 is CASSFSSFASSRETQYF. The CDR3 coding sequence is TGTGCCAGCAGCTTTTCTTCTTTCGCGTCCAGTAGAGAGACCCAGTACTTC.